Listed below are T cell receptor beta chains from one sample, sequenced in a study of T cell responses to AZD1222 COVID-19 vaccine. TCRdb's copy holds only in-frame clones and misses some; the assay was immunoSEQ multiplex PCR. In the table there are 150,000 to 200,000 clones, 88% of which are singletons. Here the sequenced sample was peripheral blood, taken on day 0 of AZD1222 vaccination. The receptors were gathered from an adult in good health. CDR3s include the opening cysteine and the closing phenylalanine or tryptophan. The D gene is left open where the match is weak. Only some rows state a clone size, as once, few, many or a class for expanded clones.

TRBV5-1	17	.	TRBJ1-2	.	TGCGCCAGCAGCTCGACCGCAACAGGTTGGGGGGACTATGGCTACACCTTC	CASSSTATGWGDYGYTF
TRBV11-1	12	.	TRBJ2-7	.	TGTGCCAGCAGCTTTAACGACTACGAGCAGTACTTC	CASSFNDYEQYF
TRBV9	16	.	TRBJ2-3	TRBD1	TGTGCCAGCAGCCCCCGGGGACAGGGTTGGGCAGATACGCAGTATTTT	CASSPRGQGWADTQYF
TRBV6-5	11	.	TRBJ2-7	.	TGTGCCAGCCCCGTTGGGGACGAGCAGTACTTC	CASPVGDEQYF
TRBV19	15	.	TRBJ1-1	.	TGTGCCAGTAGCACCTCGATCGACCCAAACACTGAAGCTTTCTTT	CASSTSIDPNTEAFF
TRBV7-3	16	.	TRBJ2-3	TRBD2	TGTGCCAGCAGCGCCGCAGCGGGGGGGAATATTGATACGCAGTATTTT	CASSAAAGGNIDTQYF
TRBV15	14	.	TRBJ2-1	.	TGTGCCACCAGCAGAGATCCTCTTGGACGGGCGCAGTTCTTC	CATSRDPLGRAQFF
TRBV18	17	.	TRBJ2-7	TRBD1	TGTGCCAGCTCACCTAGACAGGGCGCAGATAATTCCTACGAGCAGTACTTC	CASSPRQGADNSYEQYF
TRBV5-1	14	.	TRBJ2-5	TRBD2	TGCGCCAGCAGCTGGCTAGCGGTCCAAGAGACCCAGTACTTC	CASSWLAVQETQYF
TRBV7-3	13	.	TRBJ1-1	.	TGTGCCAGCAGCTTGTCACAGTCCACTGAAGCTTTCTTT	CASSLSQSTEAFF
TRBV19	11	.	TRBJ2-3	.	TGTGCCAGTAGTAAGTTAGGTACGCAGTATTTT	CASSKLGTQYF
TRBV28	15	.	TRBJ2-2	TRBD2	TGTGCCAGCAGCCCGGGGGGAACCCGGACCGGGGAGCTGTTTTTT	CASSPGGTRTGELFF
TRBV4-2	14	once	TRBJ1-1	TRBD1	TGTGCCAGCAGCCCGGGACAGGGAGACACTGAAGCTTTCTTT	CASSPGQGDTEAFF
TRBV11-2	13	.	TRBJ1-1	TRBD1	TGTGCCAGCCGGACAGGGGCGGACACTGAAGCTTTCTTT	CASRTGADTEAFF
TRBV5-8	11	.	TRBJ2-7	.	TGTGCCAGCAGCTTGCTGAACGAGCAGTACTTC	CASSLLNEQYF
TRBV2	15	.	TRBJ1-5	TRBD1	TGTGCCAGCAGGGTGGACAGGGGTAGCAATCAGCCCCAGCATTTT	CASRVDRGSNQPQHF
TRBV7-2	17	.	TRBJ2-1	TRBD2	TGTGCCAGCAGCACAAAGACTAGCGGGGGGGATAAAAATGAGCAGTTCTTC	CASSTKTSGGDKNEQFF
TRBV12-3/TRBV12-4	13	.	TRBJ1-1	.	TGTGCCAGCAGTTTGACAGAGAACACTGAAGCTTTCTTT	CASSLTENTEAFF
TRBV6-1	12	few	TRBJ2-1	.	TGTGCCAGCAGTGAAACCCCGAGTGGACAGTTCTTC	CASSETPSGQFF
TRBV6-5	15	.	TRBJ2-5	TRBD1	TGTGCCAGCAGCCTATCCGGGACAGGGCAAGAGACCCAGTACTTC	CASSLSGTGQETQYF
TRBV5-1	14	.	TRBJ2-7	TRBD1	TGCGCCAGCAGCTTCGGACAGGGACCCTACGAGCAGTACTTC	CASSFGQGPYEQYF
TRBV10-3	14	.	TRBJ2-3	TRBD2	TGTGCCGCCGAGCCCGGACTAGCGGGGCATACGCAGTATTTT	CAAEPGLAGHTQYF
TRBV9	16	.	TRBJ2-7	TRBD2	TGTGCCAGCAGCGAGGGGGGACTAGCGGGGCGGTACGAGCAGTACTTC	CASSEGGLAGRYEQYF
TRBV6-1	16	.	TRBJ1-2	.	TGTGCCAGCAGTGAATGGCGTAACAGCGCACTATGGGGCTACACCTTC	CASSEWRNSALWGYTF
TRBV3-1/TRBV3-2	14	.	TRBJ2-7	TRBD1	TGTGCCAGCAGCCAATGGACAGGTTCCTACGAGCAGTACTTC	CASSQWTGSYEQYF
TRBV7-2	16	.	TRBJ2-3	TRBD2	TGTGCCAGCAGCTTCGGAGCGGGGGCCTACGGTAGTACGCAGTATTTT	CASSFGAGAYGSTQYF
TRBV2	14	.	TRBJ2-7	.	TGTGCCAGCACCCCCGGACTCCTCTCCTACGAGCAGTACTTC	CASTPGLLSYEQYF
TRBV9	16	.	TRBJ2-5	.	TGTGCCAGCAGCGTAGCATCTGGTGGAGCGCAAGAGACCCAGTACTTC	CASSVASGGAQETQYF
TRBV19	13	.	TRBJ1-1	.	TGTGCCAGTAGTTCATCAGGTGGCACTGAAGCTTTCTTT	CASSSSGGTEAFF
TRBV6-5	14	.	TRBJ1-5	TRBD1	TGTGCCAGCAGTTGGACAGGGATCAATCAGCCCCAGCATTTT	CASSWTGINQPQHF
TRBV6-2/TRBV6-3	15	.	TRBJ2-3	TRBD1	TGTGCCAGCAGTTACCAAGACAGGGAGACAGATACGCAGTATTTT	CASSYQDRETDTQYF
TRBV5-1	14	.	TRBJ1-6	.	TGCGCCAGCAGCCGAACAGGGAATAATTCACCCCTCCACTTT	CASSRTGNNSPLHF
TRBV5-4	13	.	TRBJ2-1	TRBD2	TGTGCCAGCAGTCGGCGGGGGGGCAATGAGCAGTTCTTC	CASSRRGGNEQFF
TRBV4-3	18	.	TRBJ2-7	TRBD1	TGCGCCAGCAGCCAAGGGCGAATACCGGGACAGGGGGCCTACGAGCAGTACTTC	CASSQGRIPGQGAYEQYF
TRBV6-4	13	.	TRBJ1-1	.	TGTGCCAGCAGTGAGGGGAGGAACACTGAAGCTTTCTTT	CASSEGRNTEAFF
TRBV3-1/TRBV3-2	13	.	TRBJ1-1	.	TGTGCCAGCAGCCAATATGTGAACACTGAAGCTTTCTTT	CASSQYVNTEAFF
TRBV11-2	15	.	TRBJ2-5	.	TGTGCCAGCAGCTTAGTACGGGGAAACCAAGAGACCCAGTACTTC	CASSLVRGNQETQYF
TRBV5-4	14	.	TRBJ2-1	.	TGTGCCAGCAGCCTTCCCGGGACTGGGAGTGAGCAGTTCTTC	CASSLPGTGSEQFF
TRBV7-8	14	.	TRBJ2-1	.	TGTGCCAGCAGCTTAGAAGGGTTGGCCACTAGCCAGTTCTTC	CASSLEGLATSQFF
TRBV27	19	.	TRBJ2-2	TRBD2	TGTGCCAGCAGTTTTAGTCACCAGCGGGGGGCCTCGAACACCGGGGAGCTGTTTTTT	CASSFSHQRGASNTGELFF
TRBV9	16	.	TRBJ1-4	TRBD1	TGTGCCAGCAGCCCGGAGGGGACAGGGCTAAATGAAAAACTGTTTTTT	CASSPEGTGLNEKLFF
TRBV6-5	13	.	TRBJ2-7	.	TGTGCCAGCACCCCAGCAGGGAGCTACGAGCAGTACTTC	CASTPAGSYEQYF
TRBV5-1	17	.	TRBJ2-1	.	TGCGCCAGCAGCTTGACCCCCAGGGTTCTAACCTACAATGAGCAGTTCTTC	CASSLTPRVLTYNEQFF
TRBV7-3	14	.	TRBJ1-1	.	TGTGCCAGCAGCTTAGGGCCGTCAAACACTGAAGCTTTCTTT	CASSLGPSNTEAFF
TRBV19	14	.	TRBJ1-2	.	TGTGCCAGTAGTACCCCTTCGACGTTCGGGGGCTACACCTTC	CASSTPSTFGGYTF
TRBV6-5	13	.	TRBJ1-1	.	TGTGCCAGCAGTTACTTAGGGAACACTGAAGCTTTCTTT	CASSYLGNTEAFF
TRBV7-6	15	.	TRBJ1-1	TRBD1	TGTGCCAGCAGCGCAATACAGGGGGGGGTCACTGAAGCTTTCTTT	CASSAIQGGVTEAFF
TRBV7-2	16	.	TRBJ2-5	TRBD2	TGTGCCAGCAGCTCGCGACTAGCGGGGCCTCAAGAGACCCAGTACTTC	CASSSRLAGPQETQYF
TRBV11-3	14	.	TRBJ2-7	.	TGTGCCAGCAGCTTAGGCGCGTCGGAGAACGAGCAGTACTTC	CASSLGASENEQYF
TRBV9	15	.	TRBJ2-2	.	TGTGCCAGCAGCGGAGCAGTAGGGGGCACCGGGGAGCTGTTTTTT	CASSGAVGGTGELFF
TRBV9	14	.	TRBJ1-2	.	TGTGCCAGCAGCGTAGTTCTAGGGGACTATGGCTACACCTTC	CASSVVLGDYGYTF
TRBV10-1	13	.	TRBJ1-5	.	TGCGCCAGCAGCCTCGACAGAAATCAGCCCCAGCATTTT	CASSLDRNQPQHF
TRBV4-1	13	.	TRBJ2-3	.	TGCGCCAGCAGCCAAGATCGTTCGGATACGCAGTATTTT	CASSQDRSDTQYF
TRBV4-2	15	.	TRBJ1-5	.	TGTGCCAGCAGCCAAATGCGGGATAGCAATCAGCCCCAGCATTTT	CASSQMRDSNQPQHF
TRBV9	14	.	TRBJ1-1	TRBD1	TGTGCCAGCAGCCCCTGGACAGGGAGGCCTGAAGCTTTCTTT	CASSPWTGRPEAFF
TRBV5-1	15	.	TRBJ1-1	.	TGCGCCAGCAGCTTGGAACTTCAGGGGATGACTGAAGCTTTCTTT	CASSLELQGMTEAFF
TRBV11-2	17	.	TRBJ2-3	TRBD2	TGTGCCAGCAGCCCTCGACTAGCGGGGGGATCCACAGATACGCAGTATTTT	CASSPRLAGGSTDTQYF
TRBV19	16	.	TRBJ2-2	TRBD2	TGTGCCAGTAGTCCCCCTAGCGGGGGGGCCTTGGGGGAGCTGTTTTTT	CASSPPSGGALGELFF